This is a list of T cell receptor beta chains from one sample in a study of shared clonotypes between healthy human individuals. The table came from immunoSEQ multiplex PCR; TCRdb's copy has only in-frame clones and leaves some out. The table has 1.6 million or so clones, approximately 98.5% seen once; the top ten hold roughly 0.36%. Sequenced sample: naive CD4+ T cells sorted from blood. The receptors derive from a man aged 25 to 40 in good health. Each CDR3 is given with its conserved first and last residue. The D gene is left open where the match is weak. Clone size appears in some rows only: once, few, many, or a class for an expanded clone.

TRBV11-2	.	TRBJ2-1	TRBD2	TGTGCCAGCAGCTTAGACGGAACGACTAGCCATTACTTCATCTACAATGAGCAGTTCTTC	CASSLDGTTSHYFIYNEQFF
TRBV9	.	TRBJ2-6	TRBD2	TGTGCCAGCAGCGTAGGACTAGCGGGAGGGGGCTCTGGGGCCAACGTCCTGACTTTC	CASSVGLAGGGSGANVLTF
TRBV5-4	.	TRBJ2-7	.	TGTGCCAGCAGCCAGGGCAGGGGCGCCTCCTACGAGCAGTACTTC	CASSQGRGASYEQYF
TRBV28	once	TRBJ2-3	TRBD1	TGTGCCATCTTGACAGGGTACGATACGCAGTATTTT	CAILTGYDTQYF
TRBV4-3	.	TRBJ1-2	.	TGCGCCAGCAGCCTTACAGGCCATGGCTACACCTTC	CASSLTGHGYTF
TRBV5-8	.	TRBJ1-1	TRBD1	TGTGCCAGCAGCCCTTTTGGGACAGGGGCAGCTGAAGCTTTCTTT	CASSPFGTGAAEAFF
TRBV7-9	.	TRBJ1-4	.	TGTGCCAGCAGCTTAGACGATGAAAAACTGTTTTTT	CASSLDDEKLFF
TRBV5-5	.	TRBJ1-2	TRBD1	TGTGCCAGCAGCTTGTGGGACAGGGATGGCTACACCTTC	CASSLWDRDGYTF
TRBV5-1	.	TRBJ2-5	.	TGCGCCAGCAGCTTGGTCGGGAGCTGGGGGGAGACCCAGTACTTC	CASSLVGSWGETQYF
TRBV4-1	.	TRBJ2-2	.	TGCGCCAGCAGCCAAGAGTGGGCCACCGGGGAGCTGTTTTTT	CASSQEWATGELFF
TRBV30	.	TRBJ1-3	.	TGTGCCTGGAGTGTACTGGGCAACTCTGGAAACACCATATATTTT	CAWSVLGNSGNTIYF
TRBV5-4	.	TRBJ1-2	.	TGTGCCAGCAGAGAGATACAGAACGATGGCTACACCTTC	CASREIQNDGYTF
TRBV9	.	TRBJ1-2	.	TGTGCCAGCAGCGTAGGGCAGGGTAGCGATGGCTACACCTTC	CASSVGQGSDGYTF
TRBV9	.	TRBJ2-7	.	TGTGCCAGCAGCGTAGGATCCGCGAGCTCCTACGAGCAGTACTTC	CASSVGSASSYEQYF
TRBV2	.	TRBJ2-7	.	TGTGCCAGCAGTTGGGCCACCTCCTACGAGCAGTACTTC	CASSWATSYEQYF
TRBV9	.	TRBJ2-1	TRBD2	TGTGCCAGCAGCGTAGAGGGGCTAGCGGGAGAGCGCAATGAGCAGTTCTTC	CASSVEGLAGERNEQFF
TRBV27	.	TRBJ2-3	.	TGTGCCAGCAGTCCAACTAAATCCACAGATACGCAGTATTTT	CASSPTKSTDTQYF
TRBV5-1	.	TRBJ2-3	TRBD2	TGCGCCAGCACCCTGGAACGACTAGCTTGGGATACGCAGTATTTT	CASTLERLAWDTQYF
TRBV29-1	.	TRBJ2-6	TRBD1	TGCAGCGTTACAGGGGCTGGGGCCAACGTCCTGACTTTC	CSVTGAGANVLTF
TRBV5-1	.	TRBJ2-5	.	TGCGCCAGCAGCCTGGAGTGGAAATCAGGTTTAGAGACCCAGTACTTC	CASSLEWKSGLETQYF
TRBV7-3	.	TRBJ2-7	.	TGTGCCAGCAGCTTAAACCCAGGGTCCATCTACGAGCAGTACTTC	CASSLNPGSIYEQYF
TRBV7-9	.	TRBJ1-4	.	TGTGCCAGCAGCTTAGCGAGAGCAACTAATGAAAAACTGTTTTTT	CASSLARATNEKLFF
TRBV28	.	TRBJ2-1	.	TGTGCCAGCAGGAGCCCGGGACACAACTACAATGAGCAGTTCTTC	CASRSPGHNYNEQFF